What follows are 2 T cell receptor beta chains derived from one specimen sequenced in a study of blood T cells in healthy people across ages. A second PCR of about 7 to 12 cycles used a sample-barcoded 5' primer and a J-beta primer mix. TCRdb ran MiXCR on the 5' RACE reads and lists one entry per CDR3 protein. The data contain more than 900,000 distinct CDR3 sequences, 29% of them seen just once; the ten biggest clones take up 10%. These data are also associated with another study on T cells of mothers and their children.

Material for sequencing was blood. These receptor sequences come from a woman between 40 and 50 years old in good health.

There are a few counts of this clonotype. This chain links TRBV5-1 with TRBJ1-2, with 10 bases that match TRBD1. CDR1 is SGHRS, CDR2 YFSETQ, per germline. This CDR3 comprises 15 residues. Trimming at V came to 6 bases and at J to 8 bases, leaving 13 bases not matched to a gene. The CDR3 region is CASTLGTGDAFGYTF. In DNA, the CDR3 is TGCGCCAGCACCCTCGGGACAGGGGATGCTTTCGGCTACACCTTC.

The sample holds one count of this clonotype. The chain couples TRBV14 to TRBJ2-7, with 9 positions matching TRBD1. Unmatched junction bases numbered 4, after V lost 2 bases and J lost 2 bases. Germline values: CDR1 SGHDN, CDR2 FVKESK. The length of the CDR3 is 15 residues. The CDR3 spells CASSQQGQGTYEQYF. CDR3 DNA sequence: TGTGCCAGCAGCCAACAAGGACAGGGGACCTACGAGCAGTACTTC.